This T cell receptor (beta chain) is drawn from a study of CD8 T cells in ankylosing spondylitis. There are 14 residues in the CDR3. Trimming cost V 2 bases and J 3 bases, with 10 bases left between them. The germline CDR1 and CDR2 sequences are SGHRS and YFSETQ. The study, taken as a whole, reports: About 8 highly homologous variants made up a TCR beta motif, and this motif appeared characteristic of ankylosing spondylitis blood. A number of the motif variants had already been described in reactive arthritis synovial fluid and blood.

TCRdb independently ran MiXCR on the 5' RACE reads; one entry per CDR3 protein. This sample has 300,000 to 350,000 distinct CDR3 sequences, with 11% found just once. This clonotype was seen ten or more times. Its antigen is unidentified. V is TRBV5-1 and J is TRBJ2-3; D is perhaps TRBD2 (5 bases). Sequencing was carried out using blood, either unsorted or a sorted T cell fraction (not recorded which). This receptor was identified in a female donor with ankylosing spondylitis or in good health (not recorded which). CDR3 in DNA: TGCGCCAGCAGCTTCTGGGAGAGGACAGATACGCAGTATTTT. Protein: CASSFWERTDTQYF.